One T cell receptor (beta chain) is described in this entry. The V gene end was trimmed by 2 bases and the J gene end by 4 bases; junction bases not matched to a gene: 3. There are 14 residues in the CDR3. CDR1 is LGHNA, CDR2 YSLEER, per germline. Via MiXCR, TCRdb re-called the RT-PCR reads, giving one row per CDR3 protein. Of about 680,000 distinct CDR3 sequences listed, approximately 15% were seen once; the top ten hold 3.6%. This clonotype was sampled from a female donor in good health, serving as a healthy control. This sequence joins TRBV4-3 and TRBJ1-2, with TRBD1 matching 8 bases. Sequencing input: memory CD4+ T cells from blood. The CDR3 protein is CASSQLTGGYGYTF. CDR3 DNA sequence: TGCGCCAGCAGCCAACTTACAGGGGGCTATGGCTACACCTTC.